This T cell receptor (beta chain) was captured by sequencing in a study of T cells in women clearing cervical HPV infection. TCRdb's copy holds only in-frame clones and misses some; the assay was immunoSEQ multiplex PCR. Its table lists some 40,000 clones. Note on this clone: The read terminates 3 residues before the CDR3 end, so the remaining end is supplied by the germline J gene.

The CDR3 length is 15 residues. The germline V gene encodes CDR1 ENHRY and CDR2 SYGVKD. V was clipped by 0 bases and J by 7 bases, with 15 bases between them. The chain employs TRBV10-3 and TRBJ1-1; the D gene is possibly TRBD1 (6 bases). The clonotype was recovered from a woman between 18 and 70 years old with a cervical HPV16 infection that either progressed to CIN3+ or cleared (not recorded which). Sequenced material: blood buffy coat. The CDR3 bases that were read are TGTGCCATCAGTGAGTCGACTCGCGGGACAAGTGAA. Its protein is CAISESTRGTSE. The full CDR3 protein reads CAISESTRGTSEAFF.